This T cell receptor beta chain was identified in a study of blood T cell repertoires in COVID-19. Study background: The analysed material was cDNA or gDNA that came from T cells, B-cell-depleted T cells, or PBMCs.

Germline lookup yields CDR1 MDHEN and CDR2 SYDVKM. CDR3 length: 13 residues. Trimming at V came to 7 bases and at J to 4 bases, leaving 6 bases not matched to a gene. Participant reports of clinical history set cohort assignment. This clone was observed once. Clones were read by immunoSEQ multiplex PCR, and TCRdb kept only the in-frame ones, dropping some. The data hold roughly 370,000 clones, with 87% observed a single time. The sample was PBMCs or T cells enriched from blood (not recorded which). The chain employs TRBV28 and TRBJ1-2; 7 positions agree with TRBD1. The sequence was collected from a woman in her forties or fifties who had recovered from COVID-19. The DNA of the CDR3 is TGTGCCAGCATTTCCACAGGGGCCTATGGCTACACCTTC. Protein: CASISTGAYGYTF.